This T cell receptor (beta chain) was recorded in a study of identical twins. Study-level findings and limits: Models underestimated out-of-frame TCR alpha sharing in monozygotic twins.

There are a few counts of this clonotype. Its antigen remains unidentified. The CDR3 consists of 14 residues. The germline V gene encodes CDR1 SGHRS and CDR2 YFSETQ. Trimming cost V 3 bases and J 7 bases, with 13 bases left between them. One entry per CDR3 protein results from TCRdb running MiXCR on the 5' RACE reads. Of fewer than 350,000 distinct CDR3 sequences detected, more than 6.5% appear once; the ten largest clones hold about 2.1%. This sample was also put to use in a study of yellow fever vaccine responses in identical twins.

This TCR came from a woman aged 18-35 years in good health. This chain uses TRBV5-1 with TRBJ2-2; no clear D. The sequenced sample consisted of memory (CD45RO+) T cells sorted from blood. The CDR3 loop is CASSWDGRNGELFF. Here the CDR3 DNA reads TGCGCCAGCAGCTGGGATGGACGGAACGGGGAGCTGTTTTTT.